This entry is about one T cell receptor (beta chain). The target antigen is unknown. Produced via immunoSEQ multiplex PCR; TCRdb's table is partial and in-frame only. The sample lists about 94,000 clones; about four fifths were seen once. This specimen belongs to a study of radiotherapy plus CTLA-4 blockade in lung cancer. Germline CDR1 is SGDLS and CDR2 is YYNGEE. The CDR3 has 19 amino acids. J was trimmed by 1 base and V by 5 bases; bases with no gene match: 16. General study findings and limits: Clones of tumor-derived TCRs expanded in blood after radiotherapy plus ipilimumab. Reportedly, early blood T cell clone dynamics best predicted response, with interferon-beta.

The input for sequencing was peripheral blood, taken from a patient treated with radiotherapy plus ipilimumab. The sequence was collected from a human donor with non-small cell lung cancer that progressed on radiotherapy plus ipilimumab. The chain is built from TRBV9 and TRBJ2-2, with 8 bases that match TRBD2. This CDR3 is CASSALTGGPQRNTGELFF. The CDR3 bases are TGTGCCAGCAGTGCTTTGACGGGAGGGCCCCAGAGGAACACCGGGGAGCTGTTTTTT.